What follows are 27 T cell receptor beta chains derived from one specimen sequenced in a study of T-cell reconstitution after alpha-beta-depleted transplantation in children. Unique molecular identifiers were built into the TCRbeta library. One entry per CDR3 protein, called by TCRdb with MiXCR from the PCR reads. This sample has about 580,000 distinct CDR3 sequences, with under 30% found just once. Source: PBMCs, mostly from graft donor cells, taken 360 days after TCRalphabeta/CD19-depleted stem cell transplant. These receptors were collected from a boy in the first two years of life who had a stem cell transplant for acute myeloid leukemia, so the T cells may come from the graft donor.

The chain links TRBV24-1 to TRBJ2-5, with 8 bases fitting TRBD1. The CDR3 sequence is 14 residues long. Germline values: CDR1 KGHDR, CDR2 SFDVKD. Trimming cost V 6 bases and J 1 base; bases outside gene matches: 3. CDR3 residues: CATSRQGIQETQYF. The CDR3 bases are TGTGCCACCAGTAGACAGGGGATCCAAGAGACCCAGTACTTC.

CDR3 DNA sequence: TGTGCCAGCAGCTTACGCTGGCCTGGTGAAGAGACCCAGTACTTC. Protein: CASSLRWPGEETQYF. The V and J genes are TRBV7-2 and TRBJ2-5; D is unresolved. The germline V and J ends were trimmed by 2 bases and 3 bases, with 13 bases remaining between them. Germline V lookup: CDR1 SGHTA, CDR2 FQGNSA. The CDR3 length is 15 residues.

The rearrangement uses TRBV6-1 and TRBJ1-5; 9 bases map to TRBD1. The CDR3 covers 13 residues. Germline V gives CDR1 MNHNS, CDR2 SASEGT. V was clipped by 9 bases and J by 5 bases; unmatched bases: 5. The CDR3 region has the DNA TGTGCCAGTGGCCGGGACAGGGATCAGCCCCAGCATTTT. Its translation is CASGRDRDQPQHF.

V usage is TRBV11-3 and J usage is TRBJ2-5, with TRBD1 as a possible D gene (5 bases). V was shortened by 5 bases and J by 5 bases, with 12 bases between the two germline ends. The CDR3 loop spans 13 amino acids. Germline loops: CDR1 SGHNT, CDR2 YENEEA. The CDR3 sequence: CASSQGVEETQYF. DNA of the CDR3: TGTGCCAGCAGCCAAGGGGTTGAGGAGACCCAGTACTTC.

This clonotype came up many times. The V gene is TRBV20-1, the J gene TRBJ1-5; 9 bases align to TRBD1. Germline V gene data show CDR1 as DFQATT and CDR2 as SNEGSKA (reference sequence). V shed 4 bases and J 4 bases; nucleotides not matched to a gene: 8. The CDR3 length is 15 residues. DNA of the CDR3: TGCAGTGCTAATTCCGGGACAGGGAGGAATCAGCCCCAGCATTTT. Residues: CSANSGTGRNQPQHF.

This clonotype has at least ten counts. This chain connects TRBV4-2 to TRBJ2-3; tentatively, D is TRBD1 or TRBD2 (6 bases each). CDR1 and CDR2 from the germline V gene are LGHNA and YNFKEQ. This CDR3 spans 17 amino acids. The germline V and J ends were trimmed by 0 bases and 1 base, with 14 bases remaining between them. CDR3 sequence (DNA): TGTGCCAGCAGCCAAGACGGGGGCGGGTTTGGCACAGATACGCAGTATTTT. It encodes CASSQDGGGFGTDTQYF.

This clonotype appeared many times. The J gene is TRBJ1-5, the V gene TRBV10-2; 7 bases map to TRBD1. Trimming at V came to 3 bases and at J to 0 bases, leaving 2 bases not matched to a gene. Per germline, CDR1 WSHSY and CDR2 SAAADI. The CDR3 runs to 15 residues. The CDR3 reads CASSETGDSNQPQHF. The CDR3, as DNA: TGCGCCAGCAGTGAAACAGGGGATAGCAATCAGCCCCAGCATTTT.

The chain combines TRBV15 with TRBJ2-7; 9 bases fit TRBD1. After removal of 5 bases from V and 6 bases from J, the junction contained 8 bases not matched to a gene. In germline, CDR1 is LNHNV, CDR2 YYDKDF (reference sequence). This CDR3 spans 14 amino acids. The CDR3 here is CATSGGQGRFEQYF. The DNA of the CDR3 is TGTGCCACCAGCGGGGGACAGGGAAGGTTCGAGCAGTACTTC.

The chain recombines TRBV6-5 with TRBJ1-3; D remains unclear. Germline V lookup: CDR1 MNHEY, CDR2 SVGAGI. The CDR3 has 16 amino acids. V was shortened by 2 bases and J by 1 base, with 12 bases between the two germline ends. CDR3 in amino acids: CASSYLDARSGNTIYF. CDR3 coding DNA: TGTGCCAGCAGTTACCTGGACGCCCGATCTGGAAACACCATATATTTT.

A remark on this clonotype: A much larger clone lies a single base off, so this may be a read error. The chain recombines TRBV20-1 with TRBJ2-5, with D tentatively TRBD2 (7 bases). Between the trimmed V and J ends, which lost 5 bases and 7 bases, there was a span of 23 bases. The CDR3 covers 15 residues. Germline V lookup: CDR1 DFQATT, CDR2 SNEGSKA (reference sequence). In nucleotides, the CDR3 is TGCAGTGCTCACCGCGTCCGGGGGGCGTCAGGGACCCAGTACTTC. Translation gives CSAHRVRGASGTQYF.

The chain recombines TRBV15 with TRBJ2-5, with 7 bases matching TRBD1. The CDR3 runs to 16 residues. Unmatched junction bases numbered 5, after V lost 0 bases and J lost 1 base. Per the germline V gene, CDR1 is LNHNV and CDR2 is YYDKDF (reference sequence). CDR3 in DNA: TGTGCCACCAGCAGAGATAGGGGGCTGAGCCAAGAGACCCAGTACTTC. Translating gives CATSRDRGLSQETQYF.

This clonotype appeared many times. The chain uses TRBV10-3 and TRBJ2-5; D may be TRBD2 (6 bases). The CDR3 has 15 residues. Germline V gene sequence: CDR1 ENHRY, CDR2 SYGVKD. V shed 2 bases and J shed 5 bases, with 15 bases lying between them. The CDR3 spells CAISEGTVRGETQYF. DNA for the CDR3: TGTGCCATCAGTGAGGGAACAGTCCGGGGGGAGACCCAGTACTTC.

This rearrangement joins TRBV7-3 to TRBJ2-1; TRBD2 is a possible D gene (6 bases). The CDR3 loop spans 14 amino acids. Germline assignment: CDR1 SGHTA and CDR2 FQGTGA. Deletions cut 5 bases from V and 6 bases from J, with 14 bases between. CDR3 coding DNA: TGTGCCAGCAGCCTGGCTGCGGGAATCAATGAGCAGTTCTTC. This translates into CASSLAAGINEQFF.

This clonotype appeared a single time. The gene calls are TRBV11-2 and TRBJ2-1; perhaps TRBD2 as D (6 bases). The CDR3 totals 13 residues. Germline V gene lookup returns CDR1 SGHAT and CDR2 FQNNGV. V lost 3 bases and J 8 bases, leaving 11 bases between the germline ends. The CDR3 here is CASSFGGMDEQFF. CDR3 nucleotide sequence: TGTGCCAGCAGCTTTGGAGGGATGGATGAGCAGTTCTTC.

This clonotype was detected ten times or more. This rearrangement joins TRBV20-1 to TRBJ1-4; maybe TRBD1 (5 bases). This CDR3 has 11 residues. V was clipped by 3 bases and J by 8 bases, with 7 bases between them. Germline values: CDR1 DFQATT, CDR2 SNEGSKA (reference sequence). This chain's CDR3 is CSASGGEKLFF. CDR3 sequence (DNA): TGCAGTGCTAGCGGGGGGGAAAAACTGTTTTTT.

Many counts were recorded for this clonotype. J is TRBJ2-3 and V is TRBV15; TRBD2 might be the D (5 bases). The CDR3 length is 16 residues. Germline assignment: CDR1 LNHNV and CDR2 YYDKDF (reference sequence). The V gene lost 0 bases and the J gene lost 1 base, with 11 bases spanning the gap. As DNA, the CDR3 is TGTGCCACCAGCAGAGATCTTGGGAGAGGCACAGATACGCAGTATTTT. Translating gives CATSRDLGRGTDTQYF. The full variable domain, in which reference TRBV15 and TRBJ2-3 provide the parts outside the CDR3, is DAMVIQNPRYQVTQFGKPVTLSCSQTLNHNVMYWYQQKSSQAPKLLFHYYDKDFNNEADTPDNFQSRRPNTSFCFLDIRSPGLGDTAMYLCATSRDLGRGTDTQYFGPGTRLTVL.

The V and J genes are TRBV20-1 and TRBJ2-5; 8 bases match TRBD2. V dropped 0 bases and J dropped 1; count of bases not matched to a gene: 7. The CDR3 consists of 16 residues. Germline lookup yields CDR1 DFQATT and CDR2 SNEGSKA (reference sequence). The CDR3 DNA reads TGCAGTGCTAGAGATCTCGAGAGCGGGGGCCAAGAGACCCAGTACTTC. Its translation is CSARDLESGGQETQYF.

This chain uses TRBV20-1 with TRBJ2-3, with 12 bases lining up with TRBD2. Germline CDR1 reads DFQATT; CDR2 reads SNEGSKA (reference sequence). V was clipped by 1 base and J by 8 bases; unmatched bases: 4. CDR3 length equals 14 residues. The CDR3 loop is CSARGLAGASTQYF. CDR3 nucleotides: TGCAGTGCTAGAGGACTAGCGGGGGCGAGTACGCAGTATTTT.

This clonotype was counted a few times. The V gene is TRBV27, the J gene TRBJ2-2; D is perhaps TRBD2 (6 bases). Trimming pared 6 bases from V and 1 base from J, leaving 9 bases between. This CDR3 has 14 amino acids. From germline, CDR1 is MNHEY and CDR2 SMNVEV (reference sequence). The CDR3 DNA sequence: TGTGCCAGCAGGTGGGAGGTGAACACCGGGGAGCTGTTTTTT. Encoded protein: CASRWEVNTGELFF.

This chain joins TRBV6-5 and TRBJ2-2; D is possibly TRBD1 (6 bases). Per the germline V gene, CDR1 is MNHEY and CDR2 is SVGAGI. V was clipped by 6 bases and J by 6 bases, with 14 bases between them. The CDR3 runs 14 residues. As DNA, the CDR3 is TGTGCCAGCAGCTACCTCCCAGGGGCCGGGGAGCTGTTTTTT. Encoded protein: CASSYLPGAGELFF.

This clonotype has more than one count but fewer than ten. The genes are TRBV12-3 or TRBV12-4 and TRBJ1-2, with no clear D. The CDR3 has 14 amino acids. V lost 1 base and J lost 4, with 10 bases in between. The CDR3 reads CASSLGAESYGYTF. The CDR3 DNA is TGTGCCAGCAGTTTAGGTGCAGAGTCCTATGGCTACACCTTC.

Only a few counts were recorded for this clonotype. The chain employs TRBV20-1 and TRBJ2-5, with D perhaps assigned TRBD1 or TRBD2 (5 bases each). This CDR3 comprises 16 residues. Germline V gene data show CDR1 as DFQATT and CDR2 as SNEGSKA (reference sequence). Trimming shortened V by 1 base and J by 0 bases, and 15 bases separated the two germline ends. The CDR3 sequence: CSARALGETYQETQYF. In DNA, the CDR3 is TGCAGTGCTAGAGCCCTGGGGGAGACATACCAAGAGACCCAGTACTTC.

This clonotype has ten or more counts. V gene TRBV2 combines with J gene TRBJ1-4, with D tentatively TRBD1 (5 bases). The CDR3 extends over 12 amino acids. V was cut by 6 bases and J by 5 bases, with 7 bases left in between. Germline V gene sequence: CDR1 SNHLY, CDR2 FYNNEI. CDR3 coding DNA: TGTGCCAGCAGGGGGCGGAATGAAAAACTGTTTTTT. Translated: CASRGRNEKLFF.

This chain connects TRBV20-1 to TRBJ1-1, with D tentatively TRBD1 (5 bases). This CDR3 region has 12 residues. Per germline, CDR1 DFQATT and CDR2 SNEGSKA (reference sequence). V was cut by 6 bases and J by 0 bases, with 8 bases left in between. CDR3: CSAGTMNTEAFF. For the CDR3, the DNA is TGCAGTGCCGGGACCATGAACACTGAAGCTTTCTTT.

This clonotype has a count of ten or more. The J gene is TRBJ2-7, the V gene TRBV15, with D perhaps matching TRBD2 (5 bases). V lost 0 bases, J lost 4 bases, and 7 bases lay in between. This CDR3 is built from 13 residues. Germline assignment: CDR1 LNHNV and CDR2 YYDKDF (reference sequence). CDR3 DNA sequence: TGTGCCACCAGCAGAGAGACTATATACGAGCAGTACTTC. This gives the protein CATSRETIYEQYF.

In its sample, this clonotype was seen many times. This chain joins TRBV29-1 and TRBJ2-7; TRBD2 aligns across 7 bases. Germline trimming cut 7 bases from V and 3 bases from J; bases unmatched to any gene: 9. The CDR3 extends over 13 amino acids. Germline lookup yields CDR1 SQVTM and CDR2 ANQGSEA. The CDR3 region has the DNA TGCAGCGCGGGAGGTGGGCAGAGCTACGAGCAGTACTTC. Protein sequence: CSAGGGQSYEQYF.

V is TRBV19 and J is TRBJ1-3; D is unresolved. The CDR3 contains 15 residues. With 7 bases removed from V and 0 bases from J, the gap between germline ends came to 13 bases. CDR1 LNHDA and CDR2 SQIVND come from the germline V gene (reference sequence). The CDR3 is CASILGRDSGNTIYF. The CDR3 DNA reads TGTGCCAGTATCCTAGGACGGGACTCTGGAAACACCATATATTTT.